There are a few counts of the clone carrying this T cell receptor (beta chain). Sequencing relied on a cDNA template that was reverse transcribed from extracted RNA. The data were produced by immunoSEQ multiplex PCR, yet TCRdb's version contains in-frame clones alone and is incomplete. The data show 90,000 to 150,000 clones, with 50% to 55% seen just once and approximately 0.46% held by the top ten. The data were obtained in a study of CD8+ T cells in alopecia areata. Treatment meaning: oral pan-JAK inhibitor, 5-10 mg twice daily. The TCR sequence derives from a human donor with alopecia areata. Sequences were derived from CD4+ T cells sorted from blood, sampled at week 4, from a patient treated with tofacitinib.

CDR3 sequence: CASSVAPGAGNTIYF. DNA for the CDR3: TGTGCCAGCAGCGTAGCTCCAGGCGCTGGAAACACCATATATTTT. The V and J genes are TRBV9 and TRBJ1-3; D gene uncertain. The CDR3 has 15 residues. Germline V lookup: CDR1 SGDLS, CDR2 YYNGEE. V lost 0 bases to trimming and J lost 2 bases, with 9 bases between them.